These 21 T cell receptor beta chains were all obtained from the same sample, sequenced in a study of cytomegalovirus exposure and HLA in healthy donors. 13 Jbeta primers and 60 Vbeta primers were used for the PCR. Here immunoSEQ multiplex PCR was the method, and the copy in TCRdb shows in-frame clones only, minus some. Here the sample spans 150,000 to 180,000 clones, more than 75% being singletons. Material for sequencing was PBMCs. These receptors originate from a man aged 30 to 39 in good health and CMV-seropositive.

V usage is TRBV4-2 and J usage is TRBJ2-7, with TRBD2 identical over 11 bases. The CDR3 length is 15 residues. CDR1 LGHNA and CDR2 YNFKEQ come from the germline V gene. Trimming cost V 4 bases and J 4 bases; bases outside gene matches: 6. CDR3: CASSPRTSGLYEQYF. The CDR3 DNA reads as TGTGCCAGCAGCCCTCGGACTAGCGGGTTATACGAGCAGTACTTC.

This clone was seen a few times. V is TRBV5-1 and J is TRBJ2-7, with D perhaps matching TRBD1 (6 bases). Between the trimmed V and J ends, which lost 1 base and 2 bases, there was a span of 10 bases. The CDR3 spans 14 residues. Germline V gene lookup returns CDR1 SGHRS and CDR2 YFSETQ. The CDR3 DNA follows: TGCGCCAGCAGCTTGACAGGGCCCCCCTACGAGCAGTACTTC. Residues: CASSLTGPPYEQYF. Looking up the rest from reference TRBV5-1 and TRBJ2-7 gives the full variable domain: KAGVTQTPRYLIKTRGQQVTLSCSPISGHRSVSWYQQTPGQGLQFLFEYFSETQRNKGNFPGRFSGRQFSNSRSEMNVSTLELGDSALYLCASSLTGPPYEQYFGPGTRLTVT.

V and J are TRBV9 and TRBJ2-1; tentative D call: TRBD1 (6 bases). Trimming took 4 bases from V and 5 from J, leaving 16 bases between them. CDR1 SGDLS and CDR2 YYNGEE come from the germline V gene. This CDR3 comprises 15 residues. This CDR3 reads CASSPWTAVNNEQFF. CDR3 nucleotide sequence: TGTGCCAGCAGCCCTTGGACAGCGGTAAACAATGAGCAGTTCTTC.

The chain employs TRBV19 and TRBJ2-2, with 7 bases lining up with TRBD1. Germline assignment: CDR1 LNHDA and CDR2 SQIVND (reference sequence). After removal of 10 bases from V and 2 bases from J, the junction contained 4 bases not matched to a gene. CDR3 length: 13 amino acids. This chain's CDR3 is CATRDRNTGELFF. The CDR3 DNA reads as TGTGCCACCAGGGACAGAAACACCGGGGAGCTGTTTTTT. Full variable domain (outside the CDR3, taken from reference TRBV19 and TRBJ2-2): DGGITQSPKYLFRKEGQNVTLSCEQNLNHDAMYWYRQDPGQGLRLIYYSQIVNDFQKGDIAEGYSVSREKKESFPLTVTSAQKNPTAFYLCATRDRNTGELFFGEGSRLTVL.

Remarks on this clone: The sample holds other DNA sequences that translate to the same CDR3. The chain combines TRBV11-3 with TRBJ2-5, with a possible D match to TRBD1 (6 bases). CDR3 size: 15 residues. V was shortened by 3 bases and J by 1 base, with 12 bases between the two germline ends. Germline assignment: CDR1 SGHNT and CDR2 YENEEA. CDR3: CASSLGAERQETQYF. The CDR3 region has the DNA TGTGCCAGCAGCTTGGGGGCAGAGCGCCAAGAGACCCAGTACTTC.

The V and J genes are TRBV30 and TRBJ2-4, with D maybe TRBD2 (5 bases). Between the trimmed V and J ends, which lost 3 bases and 8 bases, there was a span of 20 bases. The CDR3 extends over 15 amino acids. Per germline, CDR1 GTSNPN and CDR2 SVGIG (reference sequence). As DNA, the CDR3 is TGTGCCTGGAGCCGGCAAGCTACTCGGGGAGACATTCAGTACTTC. Protein product: CAWSRQATRGDIQYF.

V usage is TRBV5-1 and J usage is TRBJ2-5; 11 nucleotides line up with TRBD1. Germline-derived CDR1 and CDR2 are SGHRS and YFSETQ. The CDR3 has 17 residues. Trimming cost V 0 bases and J 11 bases; bases outside gene matches: 15. The CDR3 DNA reads as TGCGCCAGCAGCTTGGCCCGGGGTGGACAGGGGGCAAATGAGCAGTACTTC. It yields the protein CASSLARGGQGANEQYF.

The V and J genes are TRBV27 and TRBJ2-2; 9 positions agree with TRBD1. The ends lost 7 bases at V and 6 bases at J; junction bases unmatched: 9. Germline V gene data show CDR1 as MNHEY and CDR2 as SMNVEV (reference sequence). CDR3 size: 15 residues. Written as DNA, the CDR3 is TGTGCCAGCACCTCGGACAGGGGATGGTCCGGGGAGCTGTTTTTT. This encodes CASTSDRGWSGELFF.

The CDR3 DNA reads TGTGCCAGCAGCTCGGGGGAGGGGAACACCGGGGAGCTGTTTTTT. Translated, it gives CASSSGEGNTGELFF. The chain is built from TRBV7-3 and TRBJ2-2; 7 bases are a match to TRBD2. The junction had 3 bases not matched to a gene; V was cut back by 4 bases and J by 1 base. The germline gives CDR1 SGHTA, CDR2 FQGTGA. The CDR3 contains 15 residues.

The chain employs TRBV19 and TRBJ1-2; possibly TRBD1 for D (6 bases). CDR3 length: 13 amino acids. Trimming left V 3 bases short and J 2 bases short, with 7 bases between. CDR1 and CDR2 from the germline V gene are LNHDA and SQIVND (reference sequence). CDR3 in amino acids: CASSIDRNYGYTF. The DNA of the CDR3 is TGTGCCAGTAGTATCGACAGGAACTATGGCTACACCTTC.

This sequence joins TRBV5-1 and TRBJ1-1; D is possibly TRBD1 (6 bases). Germline-derived CDR1 and CDR2 are SGHRS and YFSETQ. The germline V and J ends were trimmed by 0 bases and 4 bases, with 13 bases remaining between them. The CDR3 has 15 residues. CDR3 loop: CASSLEQGSGTEAFF. CDR3 sequence (DNA): TGCGCCAGCAGCTTGGAACAGGGAAGTGGCACTGAAGCTTTCTTT.

The V gene is TRBV7-3, the J gene TRBJ2-3; TRBD2 matches at 10 bases. CDR1 SGHTA and CDR2 FQGTGA come from the germline V gene. The CDR3 consists of 15 residues. J was trimmed by 6 bases and V by 5 bases; bases with no gene match: 8. CDR3 in DNA: TGTGCCAGCAGCCCAGGAGGACTAGCGGCGGATACGCAGTATTTT. It codes for CASSPGGLAADTQYF. The full variable domain, with the rest looked up from reference TRBV7-3 and TRBJ2-3, is GAGVSQTPSNKVTEKGKYVELRCDPISGHTALYWYRQSLGQGPEFLIYFQGTGAADDSGLPNDRFFAVRPEGSVSTLKIQRTERGDSAVYLCASSPGGLAADTQYFGPGTRLTVL.

This clone has at least ten counts. The chain couples TRBV2 to TRBJ2-3; 9 nucleotides agree with TRBD2. CDR1 is SNHLY and CDR2 is FYNNEI in the germline V gene. This CDR3 has 15 residues. V trimming: 1 base; J trimming: 5 bases; junction bases outside the gene matches: 4. Here the CDR3 DNA reads TGTGCCAGCAGTGAAGAGCGGGGGGCGGGAGATACGCAGTATTTT. Protein sequence: CASSEERGAGDTQYF.

J is TRBJ1-4 and V is TRBV4-2, with D tentatively TRBD1 (5 bases). The V gene's germline CDR1 is LGHNA and CDR2 YNFKEQ. The V end lost 0 bases, the J end lost 7 bases, and 15 bases lay between the germline ends. The CDR3 totals 16 residues. Here the CDR3 reads CASSQEVWGDFEKLFF. CDR3 DNA sequence: TGTGCCAGCAGCCAAGAGGTTTGGGGGGATTTTGAAAAACTGTTTTTT.

This chain links TRBV9 with TRBJ1-2; 7 bases match TRBD1. V trimming: 2 bases; J trimming: 7 bases; junction bases outside the gene matches: 14. This CDR3 has 16 residues. In germline, CDR1 is SGDLS, CDR2 YYNGEE. In DNA form, the CDR3 reads TGTGCCAGCAGCGTGTCAGGGGGTTTTCGTGGGGGTGGCTACACCTTC. This encodes CASSVSGGFRGGGYTF.

This sequence joins TRBV4-1 and TRBJ2-3, with a possible D match to TRBD2 (5 bases). The CDR3 has 15 amino acids. The germline gives CDR1 MGHRA, CDR2 YSYEKL. Trimming cost V 1 base and J 8 bases, with 16 bases left between them. In DNA, the CDR3 is TGCGCCAGCAGCCAAGTCGAACTAGTTCTCGGTACGCAGTATTTT. Protein sequence: CASSQVELVLGTQYF.

This chain connects TRBV19 to TRBJ2-7; 10 bases map to TRBD2. The CDR3 spans 20 residues. CDR1 is LNHDA, CDR2 SQIVND, per germline (reference sequence). Losses at the gene ends were 4 bases for V and 7 bases for J; bases not matched to a gene: 25. This CDR3 is CASSSRQGSSSGSSYREQYF. The DNA of the CDR3 is TGTGCCAGTAGTAGTCGACAGGGATCCTCTAGCGGGAGTTCGTATCGAGAGCAGTACTTC.

This clone was detected only once. The chain combines TRBV6-5 with TRBJ1-4; no definite D call. V lost 5 bases, J lost 5 bases, and 6 bases lay in between. This CDR3 comprises 12 residues. CDR1 is MNHEY and CDR2 is SVGAGI in the germline V gene. Here the CDR3 reads CASSPLNEKLFF. The CDR3 nucleotides read TGTGCCAGCAGTCCCCTGAATGAAAAACTGTTTTTT.

The rearrangement uses TRBV9 and TRBJ2-1; 7 bases fit TRBD2. There are 11 residues in the CDR3. Germline V CDR1 and CDR2: SGDLS, YYNGEE. J was trimmed by 9 bases and V by 3 bases; bases with no gene match: 0. The CDR3 region has the DNA TGTGCCAGCAGCGGGGAGGGTGAGCAGTTCTTC. Protein sequence: CASSGEGEQFF.

The V call is TRBV10-3, the J call TRBJ2-1; 13 positions agree with TRBD2. Germline trimming cut 4 bases from V and 7 bases from J; bases unmatched to any gene: 1. The CDR3 runs to 14 residues. Germline V gene data show CDR1 as ENHRY and CDR2 as SYGVKD. In nucleotides, the CDR3 is TGTGCCATCAGTGGGACTAGCGGGGGAAATGAGCAGTTCTTC. It translates to CAISGTSGGNEQFF.

The rearrangement joins TRBV19 to TRBJ1-2, with a possible D match to TRBD1 (6 bases). The germline gives CDR1 LNHDA, CDR2 SQIVND (reference sequence). CDR3 size: 13 residues. Deletions cut 3 bases from V and 5 bases from J, with 10 bases between. CDR3 nucleotide sequence: TGTGCCAGTAGTATCGCGGGGGCGTATGGCTACACCTTC. This sequence encodes CASSIAGAYGYTF.